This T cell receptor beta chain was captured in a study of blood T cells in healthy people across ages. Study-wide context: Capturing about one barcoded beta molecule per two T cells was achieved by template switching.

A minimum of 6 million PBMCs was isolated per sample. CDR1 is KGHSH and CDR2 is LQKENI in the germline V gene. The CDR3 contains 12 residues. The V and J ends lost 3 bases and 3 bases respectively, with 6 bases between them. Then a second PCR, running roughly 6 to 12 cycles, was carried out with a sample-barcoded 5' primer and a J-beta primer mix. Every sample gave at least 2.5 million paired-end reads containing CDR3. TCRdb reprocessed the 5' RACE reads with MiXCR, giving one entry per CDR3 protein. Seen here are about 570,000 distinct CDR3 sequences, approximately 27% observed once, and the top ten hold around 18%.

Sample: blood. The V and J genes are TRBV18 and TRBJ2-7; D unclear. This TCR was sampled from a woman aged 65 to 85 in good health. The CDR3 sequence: CASSPMYYEQYF. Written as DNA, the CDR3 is TGTGCCAGCTCACCTATGTACTACGAGCAGTACTTC.